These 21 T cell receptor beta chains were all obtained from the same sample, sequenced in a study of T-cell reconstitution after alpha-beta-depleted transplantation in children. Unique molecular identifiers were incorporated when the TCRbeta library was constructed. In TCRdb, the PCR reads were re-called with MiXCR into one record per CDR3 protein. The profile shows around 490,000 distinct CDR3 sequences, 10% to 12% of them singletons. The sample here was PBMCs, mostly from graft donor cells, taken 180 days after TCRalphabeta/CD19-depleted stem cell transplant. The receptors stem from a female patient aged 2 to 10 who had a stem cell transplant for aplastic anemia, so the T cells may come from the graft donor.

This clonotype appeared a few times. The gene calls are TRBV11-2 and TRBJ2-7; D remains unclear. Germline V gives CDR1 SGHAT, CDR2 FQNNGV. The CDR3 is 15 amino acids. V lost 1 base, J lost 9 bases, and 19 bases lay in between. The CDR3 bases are TGTGCCAGCAGCTTAGCCCCCCCGAACTTAATGTGGCAGTACGTC. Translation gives CASSLAPPNLMWQYV.

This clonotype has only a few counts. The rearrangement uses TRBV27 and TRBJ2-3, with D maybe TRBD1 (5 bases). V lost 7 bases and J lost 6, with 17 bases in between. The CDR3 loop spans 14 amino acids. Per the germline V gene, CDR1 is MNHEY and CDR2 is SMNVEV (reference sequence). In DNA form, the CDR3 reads TGTGCCAGCATTCCCAGGGCAGGATCGGATACGCAGTATTTT. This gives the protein CASIPRAGSDTQYF.

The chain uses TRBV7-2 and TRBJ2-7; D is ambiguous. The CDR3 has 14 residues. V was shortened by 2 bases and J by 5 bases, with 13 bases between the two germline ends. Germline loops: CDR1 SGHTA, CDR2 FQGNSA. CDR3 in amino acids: CASSLSVGNHEQYV. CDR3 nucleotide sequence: TGTGCCAGCAGCTTAAGTGTAGGTAACCACGAGCAGTACGTC.

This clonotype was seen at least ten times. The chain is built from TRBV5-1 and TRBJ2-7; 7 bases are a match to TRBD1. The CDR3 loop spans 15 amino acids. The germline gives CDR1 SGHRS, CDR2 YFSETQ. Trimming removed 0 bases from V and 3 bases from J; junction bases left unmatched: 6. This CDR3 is CASSLGDSGIYEQYV. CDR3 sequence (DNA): TGCGCCAGCAGCTTGGGGGACAGCGGCATCTACGAGCAGTACGTC.

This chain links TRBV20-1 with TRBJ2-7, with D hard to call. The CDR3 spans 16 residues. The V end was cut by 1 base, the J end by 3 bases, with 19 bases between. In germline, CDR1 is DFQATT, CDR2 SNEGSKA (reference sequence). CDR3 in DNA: TGCAGTGCTAGAGCTGGACCGGAAGGGCATCTCTACGAGCAGTACTTC. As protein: CSARAGPEGHLYEQYF.

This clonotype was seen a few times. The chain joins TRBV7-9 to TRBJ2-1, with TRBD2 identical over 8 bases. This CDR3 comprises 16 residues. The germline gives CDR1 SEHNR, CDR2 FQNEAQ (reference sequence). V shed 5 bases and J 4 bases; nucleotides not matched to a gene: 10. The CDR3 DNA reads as TGTGCCAGCAGCCCCGCGGGAGGAGCAGGATACAATGAGCAGTTCTTC. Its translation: CASSPAGGAGYNEQFF.

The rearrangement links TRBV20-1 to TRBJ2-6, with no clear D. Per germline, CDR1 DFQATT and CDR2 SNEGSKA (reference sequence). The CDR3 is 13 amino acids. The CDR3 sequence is CSALAPGANVLTF. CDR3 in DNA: TGCAGCGCTCTGGCGCCCGGGGCCAACGTCCTGACTTTC.

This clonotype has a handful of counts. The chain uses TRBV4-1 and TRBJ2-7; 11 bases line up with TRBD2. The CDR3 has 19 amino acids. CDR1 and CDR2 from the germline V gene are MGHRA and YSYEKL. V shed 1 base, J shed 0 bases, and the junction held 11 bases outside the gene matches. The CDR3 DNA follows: TGCGCCAGCAGCCAAGGAGATAGCGGGAGGGCCTCGGGCTCCTACGAGCAGTACGTC. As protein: CASSQGDSGRASGSYEQYV.

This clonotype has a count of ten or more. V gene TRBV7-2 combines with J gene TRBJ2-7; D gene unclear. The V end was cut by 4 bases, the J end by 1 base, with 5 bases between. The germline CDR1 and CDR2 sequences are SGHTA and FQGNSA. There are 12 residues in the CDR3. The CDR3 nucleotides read TGTGCCAGCAGCTCAATATCCTACGAGCAGTACTTC. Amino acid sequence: CASSSISYEQYF.

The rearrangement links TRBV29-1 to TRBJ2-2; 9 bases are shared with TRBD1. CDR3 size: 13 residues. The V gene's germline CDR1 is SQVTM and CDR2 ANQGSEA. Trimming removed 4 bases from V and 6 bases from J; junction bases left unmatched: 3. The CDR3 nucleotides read TGCAGCGTTGGGCGACAGGGGGCCGGGGAGCTGTTTTTT. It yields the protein CSVGRQGAGELFF.

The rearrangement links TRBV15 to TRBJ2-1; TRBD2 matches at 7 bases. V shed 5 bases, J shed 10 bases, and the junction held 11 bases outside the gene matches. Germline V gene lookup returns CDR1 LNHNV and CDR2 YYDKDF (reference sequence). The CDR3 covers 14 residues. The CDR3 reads CATSGVRDYVEQFF. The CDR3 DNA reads TGTGCCACCAGCGGGGTCCGGGACTACGTAGAGCAGTTCTTC.

The CDR3 coding sequence is TGCAGTGCTAGAGATCTCAGGGGACCCAAAGAGACCCAGTACTTC. Translation gives CSARDLRGPKETQYF. The V and J genes are TRBV20-1 and TRBJ2-5; TRBD1 might be the D (6 bases). The ends were cut back, 0 bases at V and 3 bases at J, with 14 bases in the middle. The V gene's germline CDR1 is DFQATT and CDR2 SNEGSKA (reference sequence). This CDR3 contains 15 residues.

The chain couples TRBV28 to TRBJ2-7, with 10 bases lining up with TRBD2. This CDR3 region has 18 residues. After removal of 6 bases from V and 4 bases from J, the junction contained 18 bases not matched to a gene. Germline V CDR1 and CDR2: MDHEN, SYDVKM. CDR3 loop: CASSPRGVAGGVVYEQYF. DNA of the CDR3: TGTGCCAGCAGCCCGCGGGGGGTAGCGGGAGGAGTTGTTTACGAGCAGTACTTC.

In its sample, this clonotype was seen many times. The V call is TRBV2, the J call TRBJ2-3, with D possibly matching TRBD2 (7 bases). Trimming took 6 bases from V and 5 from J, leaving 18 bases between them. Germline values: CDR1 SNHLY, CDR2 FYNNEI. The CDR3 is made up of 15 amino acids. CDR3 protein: CASRSRGAEGDTQYF. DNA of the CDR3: TGTGCCAGCAGGAGTCGGGGGGCCGAGGGAGATACGCAGTATTTT.

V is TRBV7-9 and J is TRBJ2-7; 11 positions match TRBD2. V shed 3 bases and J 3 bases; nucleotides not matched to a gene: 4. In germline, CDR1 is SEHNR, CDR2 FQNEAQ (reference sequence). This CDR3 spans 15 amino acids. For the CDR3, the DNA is TGTGCCAGCAGCTTTACGACTAGCGGGAACTACGAGCAGTACTTC. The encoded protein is CASSFTTSGNYEQYF. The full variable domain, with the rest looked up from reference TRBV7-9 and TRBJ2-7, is DTGVSQNPRHKITKRGQNVTFRCDPISEHNRLYWYRQTLGQGPEFLTYFQNEAQLEKSRLLSDRFSAERPKGSFSTLEIQRTEQGDSAMYLCASSFTTSGNYEQYFGPGTRLTVT.

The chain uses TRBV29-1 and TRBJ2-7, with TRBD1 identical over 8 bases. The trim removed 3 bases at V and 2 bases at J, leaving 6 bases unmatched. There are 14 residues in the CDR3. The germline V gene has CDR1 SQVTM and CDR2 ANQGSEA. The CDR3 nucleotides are TGCAGCGTTGAGAAAGGGACAGGAACCTACGAGCAGTACTTC. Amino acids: CSVEKGTGTYEQYF.

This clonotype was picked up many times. The CDR3: CASSQGPGPGTGQETQYF. The CDR3, as DNA: TGCGCCAGCAGCCAAGGACCCGGACCCGGGACAGGGCAAGAGACCCAGTACTTC. This chain uses TRBV4-3 with TRBJ2-5, with 9 bases aligning to TRBD1. V lost 1 base, J lost 2 bases, and 11 bases stayed unmatched. The germline V gene encodes CDR1 LGHNA and CDR2 YSLEER. The CDR3 is made up of 18 amino acids.

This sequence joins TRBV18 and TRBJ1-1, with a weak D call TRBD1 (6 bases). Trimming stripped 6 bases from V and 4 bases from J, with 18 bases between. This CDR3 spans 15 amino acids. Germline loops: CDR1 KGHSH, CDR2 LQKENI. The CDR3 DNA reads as TGTGCCAGCTCGATTCACAGCAGGGGTCGCACTGAAGCTTTCTTT. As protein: CASSIHSRGRTEAFF. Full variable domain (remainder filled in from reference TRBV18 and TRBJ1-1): NAGVMQNPRHLVRRRGQEARLRCSPMKGHSHVYWYRQLPEEGLKFMVYLQKENIIDESGMPKERFSAEFPKEGPSILRIQQVVRGDSAAYFCASSIHSRGRTEAFFGQGTRLTVV.

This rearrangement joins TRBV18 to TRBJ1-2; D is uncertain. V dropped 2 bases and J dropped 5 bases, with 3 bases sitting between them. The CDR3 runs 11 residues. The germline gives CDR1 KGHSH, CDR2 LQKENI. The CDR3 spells CASSPTYGYTF. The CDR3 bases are TGTGCCAGCTCACCAACGTATGGCTACACCTTC.

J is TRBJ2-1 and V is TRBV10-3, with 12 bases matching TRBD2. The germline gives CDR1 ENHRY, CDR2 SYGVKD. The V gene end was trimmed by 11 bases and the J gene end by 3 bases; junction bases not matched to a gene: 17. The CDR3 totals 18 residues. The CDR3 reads CASRRDGGTSGYYNEQFF. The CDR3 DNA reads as TGTGCCTCCCGTCGGGACGGGGGGACTAGCGGGTACTACAATGAGCAGTTCTTC.

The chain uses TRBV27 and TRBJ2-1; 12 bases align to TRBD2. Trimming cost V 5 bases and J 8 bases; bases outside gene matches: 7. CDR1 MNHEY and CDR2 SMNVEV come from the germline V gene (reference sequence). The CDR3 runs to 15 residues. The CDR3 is CASSTPGLAGYEQFF. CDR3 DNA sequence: TGTGCCAGCAGTACCCCGGGACTAGCGGGCTATGAGCAGTTCTTC.